The clone carrying this TCR beta chain was observed once. This specimen comes from a study of T cells in pancreatic ductal adenocarcinoma. No neoadjuvant therapy was given to the selected pancreatic ductal adenocarcinoma patients before their surgery. TCRdb's copy holds only in-frame clones and misses some; the assay was immunoSEQ multiplex PCR. The sample consists of about 16,000 clones, about 93% of them appearing once. Sequenced: PBMCs. This sequence originates from a human donor with pancreatic ductal adenocarcinoma.

The CDR3 DNA reads as TGTGCCAGCAGTTACTCTAGCGGGAGGATGACCTACGAGCAGTACTTC. It specifies CASSYSSGRMTYEQYF. The chain joins TRBV6-5 to TRBJ2-7, with 10 bases identical to TRBD2. V lost 0 bases to trimming and J lost 2 bases; unmatched junction nucleotides: 4. Germline values: CDR1 MNHEY, CDR2 SVGAGI. The CDR3 sequence is 16 residues long.